These 9 T cell receptor beta chains share one sample of origin, sequenced in a study of blood T cell repertoires in COVID-19. The assay was immunoSEQ multiplex PCR, and TCRdb's table has in-frame clones only and misses some. This sample has about 68,000 clones, with 87% found just once. Input material: peripheral blood. The receptors were sampled from a woman in her forties or fifties with COVID-19, enrolled during active disease.

This clone was observed a single time. The chain joins TRBV11-3 to TRBJ2-7; 11 bases are a match to TRBD2. Trimming at V came to 1 base and at J to 0 bases, leaving 2 bases not matched to a gene. CDR3 size: 16 residues. The germline V gene encodes CDR1 SGHNT and CDR2 YENEEA. The CDR3 DNA reads as TGTGCCAGCAGCTTAGCCCTAGCGGGGGGCTCCTACGAGCAGTACTTC. Translation: CASSLALAGGSYEQYF.

The chain employs TRBV28 and TRBJ1-1, with a possible D match to TRBD1 (6 bases). Trimming cost V 3 bases and J 1 base, with 18 bases left between them. In germline, CDR1 is MDHEN, CDR2 SYDVKM. The CDR3 is made up of 17 amino acids. Here the CDR3 reads CASSFIRGEGPNTEAFF. CDR3 DNA: TGTGCCAGCAGTTTTATAAGGGGGGAGGGACCGAACACTGAAGCTTTCTTT.

This chain connects TRBV3-1 (or the pseudogene TRBV3-2) to TRBJ2-2; TRBD2 might be the D (5 bases). Germline V gene lookup returns CDR1 LGHDT and CDR2 YNNKEL (reference sequence). Trimming removed 6 bases at V and 7 bases at J, with 12 bases between. This CDR3 has 13 amino acids. CDR3 bases: TGTGCCAGCAGTCCTGGACTTGTCGGGGAGCTGTTTTTT. Protein: CASSPGLVGELFF.

The chain employs TRBV2 and TRBJ2-7; 7 bases map to TRBD1. From germline, CDR1 is SNHLY and CDR2 FYNNEI. The J segment lost 0 bases and the V segment lost 10 bases, leaving 18 bases of the junction unmatched. The CDR3 has 17 amino acids. DNA for the CDR3: TGTGCCACCACACGGACAGGAGTTAGCTCTAGCTCCTACGAGCAGTACTTC. Encoded protein: CATTRTGVSSSSYEQYF.

J is TRBJ2-1 and V is TRBV19, with D tentatively TRBD2 (5 bases). Germline CDR1 LNHDA, CDR2 SQIVND (reference sequence). Deletions cut 4 bases from V and 1 base from J, with 14 bases between. The CDR3 has 16 amino acids. CDR3 coding DNA: TGTGCCAGTAGTACGCGACTAAACCCGTCCTACAATGAGCAGTTCTTC. It yields the protein CASSTRLNPSYNEQFF.

The chain has TRBV3-1 (or the pseudogene TRBV3-2) and TRBJ1-6; 7 nucleotides agree with TRBD1. This CDR3 region has 15 residues. CDR1 is LGHDT, CDR2 YNNKEL, per germline (reference sequence). J gave up 3 bases and V 1 base, and 0 bases lay outside the gene matches. CDR3 region: CASSQGQGYNSPLHF. CDR3 sequence (DNA): TGTGCCAGCAGCCAAGGACAGGGCTATAATTCACCCCTCCACTTT.

V usage is TRBV14 and J usage is TRBJ1-2; 8 nucleotides match TRBD1. The ends lost 6 bases at V and 6 bases at J; junction bases unmatched: 9. Germline CDR1 and CDR2: SGHDN and FVKESK. The length of the CDR3 is 14 residues. CDR3 nucleotide sequence: TGTGCCAGCAGTCGGACAGGGAAGGAGAATGGCTACACCTTC. This gives the protein CASSRTGKENGYTF.

The chain employs TRBV2 and TRBJ1-1, with D hard to call. Germline V lookup: CDR1 SNHLY, CDR2 FYNNEI. The ends were cut back, 3 bases at V and 6 bases at J, with 17 bases in the middle. The CDR3 has 15 residues. CDR3: CASSEAGRGSAEAFF. CDR3 DNA sequence: TGTGCCAGCAGTGAGGCCGGACGGGGTTCCGCTGAAGCTTTCTTT.

The chain couples TRBV30 to TRBJ2-7; 8 bases are shared with TRBD1. With 2 bases clipped from V and 4 bases from J, the junction kept 10 bases outside the gene matches. CDR3 length: 15 residues. From germline, CDR1 is GTSNPN and CDR2 SVGIG (reference sequence). The CDR3 DNA follows: TGTGCCTGGAGTAGGGGACAGGCAATCGGTTACGAGCAGTACTTC. This gives the protein CAWSRGQAIGYEQYF. Full variable domain (rest looked up from reference TRBV30 and TRBJ2-7): SQTIHQWPATLVQPVGSPLSLECTVEGTSNPNLYWYRQAAGRGLQLLFYSVGIGQISSEVPQNLSASRPQDRQFILSSKKLLLSDSGFYLCAWSRGQAIGYEQYFGPGTRLTVT.